The 11 T cell receptor beta chains below were found in one sample sequenced in a study of graft-versus-host responses after intestinal transplantation. The assay was immunoSEQ multiplex PCR, and TCRdb's table has in-frame clones only and misses some. In the table there are a few thousand clones, 25% to 30% of which are singletons. The starting material was alloreactive CD4+ T cells from a mixed lymphocyte reaction culture, obtained before transplantation. Subset given: CFSE-low proliferating T cells sorted from approximately 6-day pre-transplant mixed lymphocyte reaction (GvH or HvG direction). These receptors were collected from a human patient who was an organ donor for intestinal transplantation.

This chain joins TRBV6-5 and TRBJ2-7; 7 nucleotides line up with TRBD1. The CDR3 covers 12 residues. CDR1 MNHEY and CDR2 SVGAGI come from the germline V gene. V was pared by 10 bases and J by 1 base, with 4 bases of the junction left unmatched. The CDR3 protein is CAIRTGSYEQYF. The CDR3, as DNA: TGTGCCATCAGGACAGGTTCCTACGAGCAGTACTTC.

The J gene is TRBJ1-3, the V gene TRBV7-6, with D maybe TRBD1 (6 bases). CDR1 and CDR2 from the germline V gene are SGHVS and FNYEAQ. CDR3 length equals 16 residues. The V and J ends lost 5 bases and 0 bases respectively, with 14 bases between them. The chain's CDR3 is CASSPGQISSGNTIYF. The CDR3 DNA is TGTGCCAGCAGCCCCGGACAGATCTCCTCTGGAAACACCATATATTTT. The full variable domain, completed using reference TRBV7-6 and TRBJ1-3, is GAGVSQSPRYKVTKRGQDVALRCDPISGHVSLYWYRQALGQGPEFLTYFNYEAQQDKSGLPNDRFSAERPEGSISTLTIQRTEQRDSAMYRCASSPGQISSGNTIYFGEGSWLTVV.

The chain joins TRBV7-8 to TRBJ2-6, with unresolved D. The V gene's germline CDR1 is SGHVS and CDR2 FQNEAQ. Trimming stripped 4 bases from V and 5 bases from J, with 21 bases between. The CDR3 runs 18 residues. The CDR3: CASSYVYYPQSRANVLTF. CDR3 coding DNA: TGTGCCAGCAGCTACGTATATTACCCACAAAGTCGGGCCAACGTCCTGACTTTC.

CDR3 coding DNA: TGCGCCAGCAGCGGAGGACCGGGGGCGGAGACCCAGTACTTC. This sequence encodes CASSGGPGAETQYF. The rearrangement joins TRBV5-1 to TRBJ2-5; D may match TRBD1 or TRBD2 (6 bases each). The CDR3 sequence is 14 residues long. The V gene's germline CDR1 is SGHRS and CDR2 YFSETQ. Trimming cost V 4 bases and J 5 bases, with 15 bases left between them.

The rearrangement uses TRBV30 and TRBJ1-5; no firm D call. The CDR3 sequence is 12 residues long. CDR1 and CDR2 from the germline V gene are GTSNPN and SVGIG (reference sequence). V was cut by 2 bases and J by 9 bases, with 11 bases left in between. The CDR3 region is CAWSPGVVPQHF. CDR3 DNA sequence: TGTGCCTGGAGTCCCGGCGTGGTGCCCCAGCATTTT.

This clone is deemed medium-sized. The genes are TRBV11-1 and TRBJ2-5, with D unresolved. Germline assignment: CDR1 SGHAT and CDR2 FQDESV (reference sequence). The CDR3 totals 13 residues. Trimming removed 1 base from V and 1 base from J, with 4 bases in between. CDR3 protein: CASSLGLQETQYF. DNA for the CDR3: TGTGCCAGCAGCTTAGGTCTCCAAGAGACCCAGTACTTC.

This clone has more than one count but fewer than ten. The V gene is TRBV7-3, the J gene TRBJ2-5; D gene uncertain. The CDR3 consists of 14 residues. Germline CDR1 reads SGHTA; CDR2 reads FQGTGA. V gave up 5 bases and J gave up 2 bases, with 12 bases separating them. CDR3 protein: CASSPWGGQETQYF. As DNA, the CDR3 is TGTGCCAGCAGCCCCTGGGGTGGGCAAGAGACCCAGTACTTC.

The chain recombines TRBV7-3 with TRBJ2-3; D possibly corresponds to TRBD1 (5 bases). The germline V gene encodes CDR1 SGHTA and CDR2 FQGTGA. The CDR3 contains 14 residues. V was pared by 1 base and J by 1 base, with 6 bases between. The DNA of the CDR3 is TGTGCCAGCAGCTTAAGCAGGGGCACAGATACGCAGTATTTT. This sequence encodes CASSLSRGTDTQYF.

This clone is labeled medium-sized (0.01 to 0.1%). This chain connects TRBV7-9 to TRBJ2-6; TRBD1 matches at 10 bases. Trimming took 2 bases from V and 2 from J; bases not matched to a gene: 3. The CDR3 has 17 residues. Germline values: CDR1 SEHNR, CDR2 FQNEAQ (reference sequence). The CDR3 DNA is TGTGCCAGCAGCTTACCGACAGGGGGCCCTGGGGCCAACGTCCTGACTTTC. It is translated as CASSLPTGGPGANVLTF.

By sample share, this clone is medium-sized. V is TRBV10-3 and J is TRBJ2-7; TRBD1 matches at 7 bases. The germline V gene encodes CDR1 ENHRY and CDR2 SYGVKD. The CDR3 length is 14 residues. V was pared by 3 bases and J by 6 bases, with 8 bases of the junction left unmatched. CDR3 in DNA: TGTGCCATCAGTGAAGACAGGGTCCTCTCCGAGCAGTACTTC. The encoded protein is CAISEDRVLSEQYF.

This clone was seen only a few times. The gene calls are TRBV4-3 and TRBJ1-1, with 7 positions matching TRBD1. V was pared by 0 bases and J by 2 bases, with 3 bases of the junction left unmatched. The CDR3 consists of 15 residues. CDR1 and CDR2 from the germline V gene are LGHNA and YSLEER. CDR3 loop: CASSQDRDRNTEAFF. The DNA for the CDR3 is TGCGCCAGCAGCCAAGATAGGGACAGAAACACTGAAGCTTTCTTT.